This T cell receptor beta chain emerged from a study of beta chain features in type 1 diabetes. All of the isolated RNA was reverse transcribed, so expressed TCRB transcripts were sequenced. Data came from immunoSEQ multiplex PCR; TCRdb stores just in-frame clones and leaves some out. This table has hundreds of thousands of clones, 15% to 17% appearing once. Blood was drawn once from each donor into heparinised tubes. The draws averaged around 120 mL. About this clone itself: The target antigen is unknown.

Broader study findings: Whether TCRB rearrangement is influenced by HLA type went unresolved here. High TCR expression in some cells could lead to their over-representation in cDNA sequencing.

Sequencing was carried out using naive CD4+ T cells from blood. This TCR derives from a man in his late teens or twenties in good health.

The CDR3 region has the DNA TGTGCCAGCAGTACCCGGGGAGGAACCACCACAGATACGCAGTATTTT. It is translated as CASSTRGGTTTDTQYF. The J gene is TRBJ2-3, the V gene TRBV28; tentatively, D is TRBD2 (6 bases). Between the trimmed V and J ends, which lost 5 bases and 2 bases, there was a span of 17 bases. Germline lookup yields CDR1 MDHEN and CDR2 SYDVKM. The length of the CDR3 is 16 residues.